This T cell receptor (delta chain) was sequenced during a study of Vδ1+ human thymocytes. General study results and limits: Despite high sort purity, roughly 20% of thymic T cell receptor delta sequences were Vdelta2. Highly polyclonal TRG and TRD repertoires with Gaussian CDR3 length distributions appeared in thymus. Many TRG clonotypes were shared between donors; TRD repertoires were essentially private.

The template was reverse-transcribed extracted RNA. CDR3 amplicons came from multiplex PCR with pooled V-gene forward and constant-region reverse primers. TCRdb called clones from the multiplex PCR reads again using CATT. The repertoire holds roughly 56,000 delta-chain clones, with approximately 15% as singletons. Alphabeta T cells were depleted, then CD3+ Vdelta1+ Vdelta2- thymocytes were FACS-sorted. J was trimmed by 3 bases and V by 0 bases; bases with no gene match: 33. The CDR3 sequence is 26 residues long. Per germline, CDR1 TSWWSYY and CDR2 QGS. A note on this clone: Its matching antigen is unknown.

This receptor was taken from a girl under three years old who had congenital heart surgery. V gene TRDV1 combines with J gene TRDJ1; TRDD3 aligns across 11 bases. The sequencing input was Vdelta1+ gamma-delta thymocytes from the thymus. Subset here: FACS-sorted CD3+ TCRalphabeta- TCRVdelta1+ TCRVdelta2- thymocytes. The CDR3 DNA reads as TGTGCTCTTGGGGAACTATGGAGAAGTTCCGAACGGGTGGATGGGGGATACGCCCCGTGGGCCGATAAACTCATCTTT. It translates to CALGELWRSSERVDGGYAPWADKLIF.